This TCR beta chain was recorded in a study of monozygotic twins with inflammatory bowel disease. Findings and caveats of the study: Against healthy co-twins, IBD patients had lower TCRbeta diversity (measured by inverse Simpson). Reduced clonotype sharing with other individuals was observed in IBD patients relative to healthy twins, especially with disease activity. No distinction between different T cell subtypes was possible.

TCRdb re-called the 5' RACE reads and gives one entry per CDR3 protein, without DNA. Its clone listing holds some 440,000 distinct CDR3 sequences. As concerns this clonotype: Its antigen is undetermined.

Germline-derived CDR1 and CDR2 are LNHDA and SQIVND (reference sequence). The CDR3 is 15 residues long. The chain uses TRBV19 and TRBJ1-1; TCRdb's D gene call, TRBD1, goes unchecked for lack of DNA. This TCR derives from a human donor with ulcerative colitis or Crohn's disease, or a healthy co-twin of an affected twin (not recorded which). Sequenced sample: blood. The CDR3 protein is CASSKTIDRDTEAFF.